These T cell receptor beta chains were read from a single sample in a study of cytomegalovirus exposure and HLA in healthy donors. This table comes from immunoSEQ multiplex PCR, and its TCRdb copy is limited to in-frame clones, with some not included. The sample gives some 40,000 clones, 81% of which show up once; 2.5% to 3% is in the top ten. Material: PBMCs. Source of these receptors: a man between 50 and 59 years old in good health and CMV-seronegative. Each CDR3 is given with its conserved first and last residue. The D gene is left open where the match is weak. Clone size appears in some rows only: once, few, many, or a class for an expanded clone.

abundance	d_gene	v_gene	j_gene	CDR3aa	CDR3nt
few	NA	TRBV28	TRBJ2-7	CASTTRPYEQYF	TGTGCCAGCACTACTCGTCCCTACGAGCAGTACTTC
NA	TRBD2	TRBV5-1	TRBJ2-7	CASSEGTSGMGEQYF	TGCGCCAGCAGCGAGGGGACTAGCGGGATGGGGGAGCAGTACTTC
NA	TRBD2	TRBV4-3	TRBJ2-3	CASSQGSGRASETDTQYF	TGCGCCAGCAGCCAAGGGAGCGGGAGGGCCAGTGAGACAGATACGCAGTATTTT
NA	TRBD1	TRBV6-5	TRBJ1-1	CASSRGTAGIAFF	TGTGCCAGCAGTCGGGGGACAGCAGGGATAGCTTTCTTT
NA	NA	TRBV7-3	TRBJ2-1	CASSSSGYNEQFF	TGTGCCAGCAGCTCTTCAGGTTACAATGAGCAGTTCTTC
NA	NA	TRBV6-5	TRBJ1-2	CASKISGNYGYTF	TGTGCCAGCAAGATATCAGGGAACTATGGCTACACCTTC
NA	NA	TRBV6-1	TRBJ2-3	CASSTEARGTDTQYF	TGTGCCAGCAGTACTGAAGCGAGGGGCACAGATACGCAGTATTTT
NA	NA	TRBV6-5	TRBJ2-5	CASSHGREGETQYF	TGTGCCAGCAGCCACGGGCGGGAAGGGGAGACCCAGTACTTC
NA	NA	TRBV18	TRBJ2-7	CASSLNIDSSYEQYF	TGTGCCAGCTCACTTAATATTGACAGCTCCTACGAGCAGTACTTC
NA	NA	TRBV30	TRBJ2-2	CAWTGGIGELFF	TGTGCCTGGACTGGGGGGATTGGGGAGCTGTTTTTT
few	NA	TRBV11-2	TRBJ2-1	CASSLDPPTSPTYNEQFF	TGTGCCAGCAGCTTAGATCCCCCCACTAGCCCCACCTACAATGAGCAGTTCTTC
NA	NA	TRBV28	TRBJ2-7	CASRLTTTYEQYF	TGTGCCAGCAGGTTGACAACGACCTACGAGCAGTACTTC
NA	TRBD2	TRBV19	TRBJ2-1	CASRDSLAGGVNEQFF	TGTGCCAGCCGAGACTCTCTAGCGGGAGGGGTTAATGAGCAGTTCTTC
NA	NA	TRBV15	TRBJ1-5	CATSRDTARNQPQHF	TGTGCCACCAGCAGAGATACCGCCAGAAATCAGCCCCAGCATTTT
NA	TRBD1	TRBV28	TRBJ2-7	CASSLVRQGIHEQYF	TGTGCCAGCAGTTTGGTGAGACAGGGGATCCACGAGCAGTACTTC
NA	TRBD2	TRBV13	TRBJ2-1	CASSLSGGYEQFF	TGTGCCAGCAGCCTTAGCGGGGGCTATGAGCAGTTCTTC
NA	TRBD1	TRBV14	TRBJ2-3	CASSQLDRGYTDTQYF	TGTGCCAGCAGCCAGTTAGACAGGGGCTACACAGATACGCAGTATTTT
NA	NA	TRBV4-3	TRBJ2-6	CASSQDWGRGVSGANVLTF	TGCGCCAGCAGCCAAGATTGGGGCAGGGGGGTATCTGGGGCCAACGTCCTGACTTTC
NA	TRBD1	TRBV7-7	TRBJ2-6	CASSPGQGSGANVLTF	TGTGCTAGCAGCCCAGGACAGGGCTCTGGGGCCAACGTCCTGACTTTC
NA	TRBD2	TRBV11-1	TRBJ2-3	CASSPFLREGTQYF	TGTGCCAGCAGTCCTTTCCTACGGGAGGGTACGCAGTATTTT
NA	NA	TRBV2	TRBJ1-1	CASNLGGTEAFF	TGTGCCAGCAATCTGGGGGGCACTGAAGCTTTCTTT
NA	NA	TRBV28	TRBJ2-7	CASSAPRELASEQYF	TGTGCCAGCAGTGCTCCCCGCGAGCTAGCGAGCGAGCAGTACTTC
NA	NA	TRBV7-8	TRBJ1-2	CASSLGLAGGGGYTF	TGTGCCAGCAGCTTGGGACTCGCGGGGGGCGGGGGCTACACCTTC
NA	NA	TRBV10-3	TRBJ1-1	CAITQGMNTEAFF	TGTGCCATCACGCAGGGAATGAACACTGAAGCTTTCTTT
NA	NA	TRBV2	TRBJ2-3	CASSDRGPHTDTQYF	TGTGCCAGCAGTGACAGAGGCCCCCACACAGATACGCAGTATTTT
NA	NA	TRBV7-2	TRBJ1-1	CASSTTLGVTEAFF	TGTGCCAGCAGCACCACGTTGGGCGTCACTGAAGCTTTCTTT
NA	NA	TRBV29-1	TRBJ2-1	CSVELRAGYNEQFF	TGCAGCGTTGAATTAAGGGCGGGCTACAATGAGCAGTTCTTC
NA	NA	TRBV7-2	TRBJ1-5	CASSLDQGINQPQHF	TGTGCCAGCAGCTTAGACCAGGGGATCAATCAGCCCCAGCATTTT
NA	TRBD1	TRBV7-9	TRBJ1-5	CASSFSGTGGNQPQHF	TGTGCCAGCAGCTTTTCCGGGACAGGGGGCAATCAGCCCCAGCATTTT
NA	TRBD2	TRBV5-1	TRBJ2-7	CASSATGAGGPGEQYF	TGCGCCAGCAGCGCCACCGGAGCGGGAGGGCCCGGCGAGCAGTACTTC
NA	NA	TRBV7-2	TRBJ1-6	CASSRTVPPLHF	TGTGCCAGCAGCCGGACAGTCCCACCCCTCCACTTT
NA	NA	TRBV19	TRBJ1-2	CASSQGQRNYGYTF	TGTGCCTCCTCTCAGGGGCAGAGAAACTATGGCTACACCTTC
few	TRBD2	TRBV4-2	TRBJ2-3	CASSQVSGTSGTDTQYF	TGTGCCAGCAGCCAAGTTAGCGGGACTAGCGGCACAGATACGCAGTATTTT
NA	NA	TRBV11-2	TRBJ2-7	CASSHSRGLAYEQYF	TGTGCCAGCAGCCACTCGCGGGGGCTTGCCTACGAGCAGTACTTC
NA	NA	TRBV4-2	TRBJ2-7	CARGQAGYGGTYEQYF	TGTGCCAGAGGCCAAGCAGGTTACGGGGGAACCTACGAGCAGTACTTC
once	NA	TRBV19	TRBJ2-5	CASSISGTQYF	TGTGCCAGTAGTATTAGCGGGACCCAGTACTTC
NA	TRBD2	TRBV7-9	TRBJ2-1	CASSFLASGRGEQFF	TGTGCCAGCAGCTTCTTGGCTAGCGGGAGGGGTGAGCAGTTCTTC
few	TRBD1	TRBV5-1	TRBJ1-2	CASSLFATGDGYTF	TGCGCCAGCAGCTTGTTCGCTACAGGGGATGGCTACACCTTC
NA	TRBD2	TRBV5-1	TRBJ2-7	CASSSSLGREGHEQYF	TGCGCCAGCAGCTCTTCCTTAGGTCGGGAGGGTCACGAGCAGTACTTC
NA	NA	TRBV28	TRBJ2-7	CASSSPTRGHRSEQYF	TGTGCCAGCAGTTCTCCTACTCGGGGACATAGGTCCGAGCAGTACTTC
NA	NA	TRBV7-9	TRBJ1-2	CASSKLELDTYTF	TGTGCCAGCAGTAAACTTGAACTCGATACCTACACCTTC
NA	NA	TRBV5-5	TRBJ2-5	CASSPQGAGETQYF	TGTGCCAGCAGCCCCCAAGGTGCAGGCGAGACCCAGTACTTC
NA	NA	TRBV4-3	TRBJ2-7	CASSQDPSSYEQYF	TGCGCCAGCAGCCAAGACCCTAGCTCCTACGAGCAGTACTTC
NA	NA	TRBV11-2	TRBJ2-7	CASSTTGYEQYF	TGTGCCAGCAGCACAACAGGGTACGAGCAGTACTTC
NA	NA	TRBV6-5	TRBJ2-7	CASSYSRGDYEQYF	TGTGCCAGCAGTTACTCTCGCGGAGACTACGAGCAGTACTTC
NA	NA	TRBV9	TRBJ1-1	CASSVGWGGNTEAFF	TGTGCCAGCAGCGTAGGATGGGGCGGGAACACTGAAGCTTTCTTT
NA	TRBD1	TRBV19	TRBJ1-1	CASSQGVDAEAFF	TGTGCCAGTAGCCAGGGGGTCGACGCTGAAGCTTTCTTT
NA	NA	TRBV28	TRBJ2-3	CASSDSVDTQYF	TGTGCCAGCAGTGATTCGGTAGATACGCAGTATTTT
NA	NA	TRBV27	TRBJ2-5	CASSLFRGETQYF	TGTGCCAGCAGTTTGTTCAGGGGAGAGACCCAGTACTTC
once	TRBD2	TRBV30	TRBJ2-3	CAWSRLAGITDTQYF	TGTGCCTGGAGCCGTCTAGCGGGAATCACAGATACGCAGTATTTT
NA	NA	TRBV5-1	TRBJ1-1	CASSLVRGTVDTEAFF	TGCGCCAGCAGCTTGGTGCGGGGGACCGTGGACACTGAAGCTTTCTTT
NA	NA	TRBV19	TRBJ1-6	CASSMWEENSPLHF	TGTGCCAGTAGTATGTGGGAGGAAAATTCACCCCTCCACTTT
NA	TRBD1	TRBV5-4	TRBJ2-7	CASSSSRRTGNEQYF	TGTGCCAGCAGCTCTAGTCGCAGGACAGGGAACGAGCAGTACTTC
NA	NA	TRBV19	TRBJ1-5	CASSNTGFHQPQHF	TGTGCCAGTAGTAATACTGGTTTCCATCAGCCCCAGCATTTT
NA	NA	TRBV6-5	TRBJ1-2	CASSYSRLYGYTF	TGTGCCAGCAGTTACTCGAGGCTGTATGGCTACACCTTC
NA	NA	TRBV19	TRBJ2-3	CASSIRRGGTDTQYF	TGTGCCAGTAGTATTAGGCGGGGTGGCACAGATACGCAGTATTTT
NA	NA	TRBV5-5	TRBJ1-1	CASSRRGSTDPMNTEAFF	TGTGCCAGCAGCCGTAGGGGCAGCACGGACCCAATGAACACTGAAGCTTTCTTT
NA	NA	TRBV2	TRBJ2-2	CASSEVRGNTGELFF	TGTGCCAGCAGTGAAGTCAGGGGGAACACCGGGGAGCTGTTTTTT
NA	NA	TRBV4-3	TRBJ1-2	CASSPARGNYGYTF	TGCGCCAGCAGCCCCGCCAGAGGGAACTATGGCTACACCTTC
NA	NA	TRBV7-9	TRBJ1-1	CSSSFWRGYNTEAFF	TGTTCCAGCAGCTTCTGGAGGGGTTACAACACTGAAGCTTTCTTT